This T cell receptor (beta chain) comes out of a study of blood T cells in healthy people across ages. Whole-study findings and limits: The fall in TCR beta diversity per million T cells was roughly linear with age. Long-lived donors had more naive CD4+ cells and higher diversity than aged donors.

Alongside a J-beta primer mix, a sample-barcoded 5' primer served in a second PCR lasting about 6 to 11 cycles. TCRdb itself ran the 5' RACE reads through MiXCR, one entry per CDR3 protein. The profile covers hundreds of thousands of distinct CDR3 sequences, with about 62% appearing a single time and approximately 21% taken by the ten largest. The V end lost 5 bases, the J end lost 12 bases, and 16 bases lay between the germline ends. This CDR3 has 12 amino acids. Germline CDR1 and CDR2: KGHDR and SFDVKD. Comments on this clonotype: Its target is unknown.

This receptor was taken from a man aged 30 to 39 in good health. The rearrangement uses TRBV24-1 and TRBJ2-7; D may match TRBD1 or TRBD2 (5 bases each). The specimen was blood. Here the CDR3 reads CATSAGGWKLYF. The CDR3 nucleotides are TGTGCCACCAGTGCTGGGGGTTGGAAGCTGTACTTC.